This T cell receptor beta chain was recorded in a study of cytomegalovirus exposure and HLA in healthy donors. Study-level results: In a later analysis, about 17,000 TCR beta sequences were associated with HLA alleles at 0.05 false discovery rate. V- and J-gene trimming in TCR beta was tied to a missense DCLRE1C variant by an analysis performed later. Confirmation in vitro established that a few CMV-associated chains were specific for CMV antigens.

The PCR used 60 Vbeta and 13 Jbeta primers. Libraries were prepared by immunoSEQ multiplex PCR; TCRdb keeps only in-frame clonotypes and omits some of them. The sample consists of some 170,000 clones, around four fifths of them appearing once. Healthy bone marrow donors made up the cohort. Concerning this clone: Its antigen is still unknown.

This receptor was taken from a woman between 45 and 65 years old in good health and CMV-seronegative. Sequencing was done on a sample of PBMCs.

The CDR3 DNA reads as TGTGCCAGCAGTTTGGGCGGGACCGACACCGGGGAGCTGTTTTTT. It translates to CASSLGGTDTGELFF. The rearrangement joins TRBV28 to TRBJ2-2; maybe TRBD2 (6 bases). The CDR3 has 15 amino acids. With 3 bases removed from V and 3 bases from J, the gap between germline ends came to 11 bases. Per germline, CDR1 MDHEN and CDR2 SYDVKM. Using reference TRBV28 and TRBJ2-2 for the parts outside the CDR3, the full variable domain is DVKVTQSSRYLVKRTGEKVFLECVQDMDHENMFWYRQDPGLGLRLIYFSYDVKMKEKGDIPEGYSVSREKKERFSLILESASTNQTSMYLCASSLGGTDTGELFFGEGSRLTVL.